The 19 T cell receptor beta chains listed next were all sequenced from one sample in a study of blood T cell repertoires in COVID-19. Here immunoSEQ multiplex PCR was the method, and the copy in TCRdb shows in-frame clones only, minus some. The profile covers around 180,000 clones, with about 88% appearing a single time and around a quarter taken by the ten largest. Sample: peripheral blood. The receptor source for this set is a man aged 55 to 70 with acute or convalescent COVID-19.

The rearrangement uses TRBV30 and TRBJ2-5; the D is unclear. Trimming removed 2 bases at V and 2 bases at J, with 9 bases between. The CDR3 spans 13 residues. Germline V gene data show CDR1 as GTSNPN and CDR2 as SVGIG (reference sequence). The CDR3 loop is CAWSWAEQETQYF. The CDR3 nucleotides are TGTGCCTGGAGTTGGGCAGAGCAAGAGACCCAGTACTTC.

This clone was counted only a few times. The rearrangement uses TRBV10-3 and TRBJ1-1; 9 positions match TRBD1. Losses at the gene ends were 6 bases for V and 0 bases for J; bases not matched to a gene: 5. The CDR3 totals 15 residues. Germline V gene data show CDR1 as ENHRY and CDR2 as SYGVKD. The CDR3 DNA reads TGTGCCATCAGCGACAGGGGGAACATGAACACTGAAGCTTTCTTT. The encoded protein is CAISDRGNMNTEAFF.

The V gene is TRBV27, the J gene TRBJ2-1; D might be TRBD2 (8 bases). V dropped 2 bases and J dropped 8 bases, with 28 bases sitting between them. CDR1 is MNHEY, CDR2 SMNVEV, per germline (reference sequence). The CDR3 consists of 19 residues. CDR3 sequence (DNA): TGTGCCAGCAGTTTACCACCTTGGGACAGTCGGGAGGGCCGGCATGAGCAGTTCTTC. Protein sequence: CASSLPPWDSREGRHEQFF.

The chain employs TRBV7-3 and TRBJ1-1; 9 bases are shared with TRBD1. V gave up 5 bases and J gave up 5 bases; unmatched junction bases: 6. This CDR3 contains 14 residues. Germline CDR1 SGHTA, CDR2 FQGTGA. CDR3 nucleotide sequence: TGTGCCAGCAGCCAGGGACAGGGTGGGACTGAAGCTTTCTTT. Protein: CASSQGQGGTEAFF. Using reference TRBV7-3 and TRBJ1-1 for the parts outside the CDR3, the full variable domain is GAGVSQTPSNKVTEKGKYVELRCDPISGHTALYWYRQSLGQGPEFLIYFQGTGAADDSGLPNDRFFAVRPEGSVSTLKIQRTERGDSAVYLCASSQGQGGTEAFFGQGTRLTVV.

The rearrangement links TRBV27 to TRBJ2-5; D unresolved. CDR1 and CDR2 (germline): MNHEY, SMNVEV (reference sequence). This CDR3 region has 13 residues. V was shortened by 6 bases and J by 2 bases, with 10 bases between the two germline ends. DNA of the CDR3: TGTGCCAGCAGAACCAGAACACAAGAGACCCAGTACTTC. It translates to CASRTRTQETQYF.

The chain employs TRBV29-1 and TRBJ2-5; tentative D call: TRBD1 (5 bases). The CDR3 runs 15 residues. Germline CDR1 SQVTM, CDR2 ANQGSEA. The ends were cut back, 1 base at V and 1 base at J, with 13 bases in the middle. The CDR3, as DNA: TGCAGCGTTGAAGGCTTGACAGTTTCCCAAGAGACCCAGTACTTC. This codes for CSVEGLTVSQETQYF.

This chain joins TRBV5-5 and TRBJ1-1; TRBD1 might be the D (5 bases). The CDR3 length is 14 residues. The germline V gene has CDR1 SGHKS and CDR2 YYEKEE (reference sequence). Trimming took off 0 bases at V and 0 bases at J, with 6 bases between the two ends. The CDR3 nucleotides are TGTGCCAGCAGCTTGGGACAGATGAACACTGAAGCTTTCTTT. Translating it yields CASSLGQMNTEAFF.

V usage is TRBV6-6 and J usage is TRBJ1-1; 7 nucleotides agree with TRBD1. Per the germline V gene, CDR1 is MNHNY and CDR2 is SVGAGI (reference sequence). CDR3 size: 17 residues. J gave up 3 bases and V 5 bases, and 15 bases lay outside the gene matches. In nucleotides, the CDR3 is TGTGCCAGCAGTCCAAGGGGGACAGTGAATTCTGACACTGAAGCTTTCTTT. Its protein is CASSPRGTVNSDTEAFF.

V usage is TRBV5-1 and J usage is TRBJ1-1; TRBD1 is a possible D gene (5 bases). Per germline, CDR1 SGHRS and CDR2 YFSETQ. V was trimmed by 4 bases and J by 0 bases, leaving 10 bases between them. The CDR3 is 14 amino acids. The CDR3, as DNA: TGCGCCAGCAGCCGCGACAGATTGAACACTGAAGCTTTCTTT. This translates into CASSRDRLNTEAFF.

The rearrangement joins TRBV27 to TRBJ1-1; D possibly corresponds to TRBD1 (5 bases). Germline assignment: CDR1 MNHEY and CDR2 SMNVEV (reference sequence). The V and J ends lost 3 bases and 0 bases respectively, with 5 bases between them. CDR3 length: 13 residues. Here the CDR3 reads CASSFRVNTEAFF. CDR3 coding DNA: TGTGCCAGCAGTTTCAGGGTGAACACTGAAGCTTTCTTT.

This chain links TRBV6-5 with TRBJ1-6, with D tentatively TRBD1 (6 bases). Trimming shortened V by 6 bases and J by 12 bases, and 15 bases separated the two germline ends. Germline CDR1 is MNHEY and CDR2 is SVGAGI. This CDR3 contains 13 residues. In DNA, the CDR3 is TGTGCCAGCAGCACTATGGGGGCGCAACCCCTCCACTTT. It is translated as CASSTMGAQPLHF.

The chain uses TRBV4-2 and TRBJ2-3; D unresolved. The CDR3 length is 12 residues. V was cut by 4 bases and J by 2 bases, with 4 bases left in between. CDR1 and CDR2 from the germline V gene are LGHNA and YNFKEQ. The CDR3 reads CASSPNTDTQYF. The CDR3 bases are TGTGCCAGCAGCCCCAACACAGATACGCAGTATTTT.

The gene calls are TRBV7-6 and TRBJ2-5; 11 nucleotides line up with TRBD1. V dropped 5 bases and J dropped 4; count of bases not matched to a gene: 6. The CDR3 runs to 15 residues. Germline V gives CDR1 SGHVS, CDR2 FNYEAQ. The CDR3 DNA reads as TGTGCCAGCAGCGCCCGGGACAGGGGGAGAGAGACCCAGTACTTC. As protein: CASSARDRGRETQYF.

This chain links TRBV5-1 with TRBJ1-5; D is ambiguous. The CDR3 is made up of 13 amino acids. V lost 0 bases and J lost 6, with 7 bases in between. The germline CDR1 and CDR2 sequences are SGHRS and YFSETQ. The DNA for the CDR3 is TGCGCCAGCAGCTTGGACTTAATTCAGCCCCAGCATTTT. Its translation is CASSLDLIQPQHF.

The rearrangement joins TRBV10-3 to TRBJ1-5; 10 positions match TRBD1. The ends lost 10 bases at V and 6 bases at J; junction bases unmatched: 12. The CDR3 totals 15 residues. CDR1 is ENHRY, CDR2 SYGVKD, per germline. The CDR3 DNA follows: TGTGCCACAGAGGGGGATGGGACAGGGGCTCAGCCCCAGCATTTT. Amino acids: CATEGDGTGAQPQHF.

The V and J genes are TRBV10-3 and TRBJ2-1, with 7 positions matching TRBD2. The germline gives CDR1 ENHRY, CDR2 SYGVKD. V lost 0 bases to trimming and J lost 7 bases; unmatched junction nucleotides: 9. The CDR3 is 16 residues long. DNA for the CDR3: TGTGCCATCAGTGAGTCCCTAGCGGCCAGAGGGAATGAGCAGTTCTTC. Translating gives CAISESLAARGNEQFF.

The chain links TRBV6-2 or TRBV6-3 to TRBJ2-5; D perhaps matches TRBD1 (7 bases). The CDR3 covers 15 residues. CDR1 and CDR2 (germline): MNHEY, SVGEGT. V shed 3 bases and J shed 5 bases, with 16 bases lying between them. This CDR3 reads CASSYPAAGGETQYF. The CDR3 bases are TGTGCCAGCAGTTATCCCGCTGCAGGGGGGGAGACCCAGTACTTC.

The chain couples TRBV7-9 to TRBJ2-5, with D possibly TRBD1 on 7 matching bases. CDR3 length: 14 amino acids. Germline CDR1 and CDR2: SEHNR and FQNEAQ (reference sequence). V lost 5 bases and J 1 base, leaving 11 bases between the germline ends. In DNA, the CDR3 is TGTGCCAGCAGCCGCGGGGACAGCCAAGAGACCCAGTACTTC. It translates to CASSRGDSQETQYF.

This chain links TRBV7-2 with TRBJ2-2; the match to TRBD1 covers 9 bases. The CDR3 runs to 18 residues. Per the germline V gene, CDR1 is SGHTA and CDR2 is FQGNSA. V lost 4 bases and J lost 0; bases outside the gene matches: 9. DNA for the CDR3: TGTGCCAGCAGCTCTCCCCCGGGACAGGGTGCGAACACCGGGGAGCTGTTTTTT. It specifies CASSSPPGQGANTGELFF.